This TCR beta chain stems from a study of identical twins. Findings and caveats of the study: Modelling approaches yielded underestimates of out-of-frame TCR alpha sharing between monozygotic twins.

This clonotype was seen only a few times. Antigen: not known. V lost 10 bases and J lost 0, with 10 bases in between. Germline V gene sequence: CDR1 SNHLY, CDR2 FYNNEI. This CDR3 is built from 12 residues. Using its own MiXCR run on the 5' RACE reads, TCRdb lists one record per CDR3 protein. The data contain about 700,000 distinct CDR3 sequences, roughly 8% of them singletons. The same data also went into a second study, on yellow fever vaccine responses in identical twins.

V is TRBV2 and J is TRBJ2-7, with D perhaps TRBD2 (6 bases). The receptor was derived from a woman aged 18-29 years in good health. The specimen sequenced was PBMCs. CDR3 in DNA: TGTGCCACAGGGACTTTCTCCTACGAGCAGTACTTC. This codes for CATGTFSYEQYF.